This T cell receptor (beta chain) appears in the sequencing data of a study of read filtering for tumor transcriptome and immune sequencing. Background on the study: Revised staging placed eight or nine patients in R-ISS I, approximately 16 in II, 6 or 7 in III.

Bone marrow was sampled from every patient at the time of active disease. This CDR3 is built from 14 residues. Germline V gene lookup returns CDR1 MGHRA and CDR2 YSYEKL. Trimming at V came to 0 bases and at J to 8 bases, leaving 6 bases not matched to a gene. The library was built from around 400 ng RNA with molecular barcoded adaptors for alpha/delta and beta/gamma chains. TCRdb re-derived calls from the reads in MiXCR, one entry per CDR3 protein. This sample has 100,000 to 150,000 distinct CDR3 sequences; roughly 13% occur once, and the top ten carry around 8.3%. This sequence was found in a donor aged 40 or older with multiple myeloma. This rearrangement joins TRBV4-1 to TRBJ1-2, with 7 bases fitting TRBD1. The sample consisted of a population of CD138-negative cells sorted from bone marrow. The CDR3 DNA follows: TGCGCCAGCAGCCAAGATCGACAGGGAGACGGCTACACCTTC. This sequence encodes CASSQDRQGDGYTF.